This T cell receptor (beta chain) originates from a study of monozygotic twins with inflammatory bowel disease. Study-wide points: Patient repertoires may have gained variability from differing immunosuppressive treatments.

Remarks on this clonotype: Antigen: not known.

The CDR3 extends over 14 amino acids. CDR1 and CDR2 (germline): SGHVS, FNYEAQ. The UMIs contained a 6-nucleotide sample barcode. They were added by template switching during cDNA synthesis. TCRdb re-called the 5' RACE reads, yielding one record per CDR3 amino acid sequence without DNA. In total, the table holds tens of thousands of distinct CDR3 sequences. Whole blood that had not undergone T cell sorting provided the isolated total RNA. The TCR sequence derives from a human donor with ulcerative colitis or Crohn's disease, or a healthy co-twin of an affected twin (not recorded which). The chain is built from TRBV7-6 and TRBJ2-3; without DNA, the TCRdb call of TRBD1 cannot be checked. The sequencing sample was made of blood. The chain's CDR3 is CASSLAGGADTQYF.